These 13 T cell receptor beta chains share one sample of origin, sequenced in a study of T cell clonality in common variable immunodeficiency. These TCRs are of unknown antigen specificity. Study outcomes and limitations: In common variable immunodeficiency, TCR beta chains reportedly carried fewer deletions and N-nucleotide insertions.

Method: immunoSEQ multiplex PCR; TCRdb's copy keeps in-frame clones and lacks some. The sample shows under 25,000 clones, none of them appearing just once. Specimen: peripheral blood mononuclear cells. The origin of the receptors is a human donor with common variable immunodeficiency.

Points on this clone: The missing CDR3 end, 3 residues past where the read stops, is filled in from the germline J gene. The rearrangement joins TRBV6-2 or TRBV6-3 to TRBJ2-4, with D unresolved. Trimming shortened V by 4 bases and J by 9 bases, and 7 bases separated the two germline ends. CDR1 and CDR2 from the germline V gene are MNHEY and SVGEGT. CDR3 size: 11 residues. CDR3 DNA (partial): TGTGCCAGCAGTTCGTCAGGCATT. This translates into CASSSSGI. From start to end, the CDR3 is CASSSSGIQYF.

This clone was seen ten or more times. The read comes to an end 3 residues before the CDR3 does, leaving the germline J gene to fill in the end. The V and J genes are TRBV19 and TRBJ1-4, with D possibly matching TRBD1 (5 bases). The V gene lost 2 bases and the J gene lost 6 bases, with 13 bases spanning the gap. Germline values: CDR1 LNHDA, CDR2 SQIVND (reference sequence). There are 15 residues in the CDR3. The part of the CDR3 DNA that was read is TGTGCCAGTAGTATATCGGCCAGGGTCTATGAAAAA. Amino acid sequence: CASSISARVYEK. Given in full, the CDR3 is CASSISARVYEKLFF.

There are many counts of this clone. Read data end 3 residues before the CDR3 end; the end is taken from the germline J gene. The genes are TRBV6-1 and TRBJ2-7, with D perhaps TRBD1 (6 bases). This CDR3 region has 14 residues. Per germline, CDR1 MNHNS and CDR2 SASEGT. Trimming took 3 bases from V and 3 from J, leaving 12 bases between them. CDR3 DNA (partial): TGTGCCAGCAGTGAGGCAGGGGACGTCTACGAG. Amino acids: CASSEAGDVYE. The full CDR3 protein is CASSEAGDVYEQYF.

Worth noting for this clone: With the read ending 3 residues before the CDR3 end, the germline J gene is used to fill in that end. The chain uses TRBV6-1 and TRBJ1-2, with 7 bases that match TRBD1. Germline V CDR1 and CDR2: MNHNS, SASEGT. The CDR3 runs 16 residues. Trimming cost V 4 bases and J 2 bases; bases outside gene matches: 10. The sequenced part of the CDR3 DNA is TGTGCCAGCAGTGTAGGGCCTAAAGGGGGCAACTATGGC. This sequence encodes CASSVGPKGGNYG. The CDR3 in its entirety is CASSVGPKGGNYGYTF.

This clone is termed medium-sized (0.01 to 0.1%). Coverage ceases 3 residues before the CDR3 finishes, and the germline J gene fills in the end. J is TRBJ1-1 and V is TRBV6-2 or TRBV6-3; D call uncertain. This CDR3 contains 13 residues. Germline-derived CDR1 and CDR2 are MNHEY and SVGEGT. Trimming took off 6 bases at V and 6 bases at J, with 14 bases between the two ends. The CDR3 DNA, read in part, is TGTGCCAGCAGCGGGTTTAGTGCCGCTGAA. It codes for CASSGFSAAE. Given in full, the CDR3 is CASSGFSAAEAFF.

This clone showed up many times. Coverage ceases 3 residues before the CDR3 finishes, and the germline J gene fills in the end. The chain uses TRBV5-1 and TRBJ1-2, with a weak D call TRBD1 (5 bases). CDR1 and CDR2 from the germline V gene are SGHRS and YFSETQ. The ends were cut back, 2 bases at V and 6 bases at J, with 11 bases in the middle. The CDR3 consists of 13 residues. CDR3 DNA (partial): TGCGCCAGCAGCTTTGGAGGGGCAGATGGC. Translated, it gives CASSFGGADG. In full, the CDR3 reads CASSFGGADGYTF.

This clone was picked up many times. The CDR3 goes on 3 residues after the read ends, and that part is filled in from the germline J gene. The chain has TRBV7-2 and TRBJ1-2; 9 bases are a match to TRBD1. Trimming at V came to 5 bases and at J to 5 bases, leaving 3 bases not matched to a gene. The CDR3 consists of 13 residues. In germline, CDR1 is SGHTA, CDR2 FQGNSA. The CDR3 spells CASSEGQGYGYTF. The part of the CDR3 DNA that was read is TGTGCCAGCAGCGAGGGACAGGGTTATGGC.

The sequenced CDR3 bases are TGTGCCAGCAGCTTAGCGGCAGGGGCCCATCAGCCC. Encoded protein: CASSLAAGAHQP. The complete CDR3 protein is CASSLAAGAHQPQHF. The V and J genes are TRBV7-2 and TRBJ1-5; tentatively, D is TRBD1 (6 bases). Coverage ceases 3 residues before the CDR3 finishes, and the germline J gene fills in the end. The CDR3 has 15 amino acids. Germline CDR1 SGHTA, CDR2 FQGNSA. Trimming left V 0 bases short and J 5 bases short, with 11 bases between.

This clone was seen a few times. The CDR3 end falls 3 residues outside the read, so it is completed with the germline J gene. The chain carries TRBV19 and TRBJ1-4; D call uncertain. The CDR3 consists of 14 residues. Germline CDR1 is LNHDA and CDR2 is SQIVND (reference sequence). V lost 5 bases and J 0 bases, leaving 7 bases between the germline ends. The sequenced CDR3 bases are TGTGCCAGTAGTGTCTCTGCAACTAATGAAAAA. Translated: CASSVSATNEK. The entire CDR3 is CASSVSATNEKLFF.

Concerning this clone: The read comes to an end 3 residues before the CDR3 does, leaving the germline J gene to fill in the end. The gene calls are TRBV6-2 or TRBV6-3 and TRBJ2-2; 11 bases map to TRBD2. V trimming: 5 bases; J trimming: 5 bases; junction bases outside the gene matches: 7. Germline V gives CDR1 MNHEY, CDR2 SVGEGT. CDR3 length: 16 residues. CDR3 protein: CASSPLAGGWTGELFF. The CDR3 bases that were read are TGTGCCAGCAGTCCTCTAGCGGGAGGTTGGACCGGGGAG.

Points on this clone: The DNA ends 3 residues before the CDR3 does, and the rest of the CDR3 is filled in from the germline J gene. This chain uses TRBV19 with TRBJ1-2; 8 bases fit TRBD1. The ends lost 4 bases at V and 0 bases at J; junction bases unmatched: 7. Germline loops: CDR1 LNHDA, CDR2 SQIVND (reference sequence). The length of the CDR3 is 16 residues. CDR3 bases read: TGTGCCAGTAGTACGGGGACAGGCAAAGCTAACTATGGC. Its translation is CASSTGTGKANYG. The entire CDR3 protein reads CASSTGTGKANYGYTF.

This clone was recorded many times. The observed sequence ends 3 residues before the CDR3 terminus, with the missing tail filled in from the germline J gene. The chain recombines TRBV24-1 with TRBJ2-7, with D possibly TRBD1 on 7 matching bases. CDR1 and CDR2 from the germline V gene are KGHDR and SFDVKD. Trimming removed 9 bases at V and 3 bases at J, with 23 bases between. This CDR3 spans 16 amino acids. The CDR3 region is CATSPGRGRGVYEQYF. The sequenced part of the CDR3 DNA is TGTGCCACCTCCCCCGGCCGGGGCAGGGGGGTCTACGAG.

Details on this clone: The sequence runs out 3 residues before the end of the CDR3; the remainder is reconstructed from the germline J gene. This chain connects TRBV6-2 or TRBV6-3 to TRBJ2-7, with a weak D call TRBD1 (6 bases). Trimming left V 4 bases short and J 3 bases short, with 10 bases between. This CDR3 contains 13 residues. The germline V gene has CDR1 MNHEY and CDR2 SVGEGT. Here the CDR3 reads CASSWDTSYEQYF. Partial CDR3 DNA: TGTGCCAGCAGTTGGGACACGAGCTACGAG.